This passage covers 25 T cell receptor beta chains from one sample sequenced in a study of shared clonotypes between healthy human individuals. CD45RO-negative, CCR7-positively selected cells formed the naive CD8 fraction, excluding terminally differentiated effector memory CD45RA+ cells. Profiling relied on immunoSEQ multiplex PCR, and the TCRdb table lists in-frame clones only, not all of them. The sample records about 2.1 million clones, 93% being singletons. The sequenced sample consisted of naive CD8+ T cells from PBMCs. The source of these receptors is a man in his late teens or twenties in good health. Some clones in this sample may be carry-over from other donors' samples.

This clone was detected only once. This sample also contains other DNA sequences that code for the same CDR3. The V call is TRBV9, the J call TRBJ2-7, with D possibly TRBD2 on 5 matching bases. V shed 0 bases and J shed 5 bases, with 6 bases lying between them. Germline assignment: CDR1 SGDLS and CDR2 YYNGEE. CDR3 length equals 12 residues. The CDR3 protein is CASSVAGNEQYF. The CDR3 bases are TGTGCCAGCAGCGTAGCCGGGAACGAGCAGTACTTC. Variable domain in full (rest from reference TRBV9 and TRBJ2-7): DSGVTQTPKHLITATGQRVTLRCSPRSGDLSVYWYQQSLDQGLQFLIQYYNGEERAKGNILERFSAQQFPDLHSELNLSSLELGDSALYFCASSVAGNEQYFGPGTRLTVT.

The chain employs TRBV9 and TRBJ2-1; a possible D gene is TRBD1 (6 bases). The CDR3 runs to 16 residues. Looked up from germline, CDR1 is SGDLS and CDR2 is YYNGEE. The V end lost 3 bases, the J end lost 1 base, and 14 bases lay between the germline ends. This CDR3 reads CASSDTGKGSYNEQFF. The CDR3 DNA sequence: TGTGCCAGCAGCGACACAGGGAAAGGATCCTACAATGAGCAGTTCTTC.

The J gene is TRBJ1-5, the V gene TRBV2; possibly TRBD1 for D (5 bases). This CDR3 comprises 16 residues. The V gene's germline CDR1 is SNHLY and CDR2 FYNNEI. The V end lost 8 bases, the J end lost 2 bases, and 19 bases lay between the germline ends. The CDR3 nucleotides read TGTGCCAGCGGCTGGGCCCCGGGGCTCGGCAATCAGCCCCAGCATTTT. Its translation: CASGWAPGLGNQPQHF.

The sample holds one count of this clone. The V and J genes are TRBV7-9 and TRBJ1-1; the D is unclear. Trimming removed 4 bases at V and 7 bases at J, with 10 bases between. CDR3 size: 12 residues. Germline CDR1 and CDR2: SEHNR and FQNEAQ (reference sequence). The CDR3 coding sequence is TGTGCCAGCAGCTCCGCCCGGATTGAAGCTTTCTTT. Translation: CASSSARIEAFF.

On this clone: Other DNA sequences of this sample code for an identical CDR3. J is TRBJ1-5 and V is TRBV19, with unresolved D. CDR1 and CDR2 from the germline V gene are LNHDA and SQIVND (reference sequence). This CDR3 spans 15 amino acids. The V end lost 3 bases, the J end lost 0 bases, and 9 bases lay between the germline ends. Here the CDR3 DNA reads TGTGCCAGTAGTATCTCCAGGTATAGCAATCAGCCCCAGCATTTT. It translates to CASSISRYSNQPQHF.

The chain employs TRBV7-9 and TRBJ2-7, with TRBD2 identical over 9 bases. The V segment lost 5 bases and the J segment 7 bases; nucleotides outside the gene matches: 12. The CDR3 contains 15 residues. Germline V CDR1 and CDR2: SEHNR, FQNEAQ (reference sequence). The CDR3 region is CASSPEAGGLREQYF. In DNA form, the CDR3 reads TGTGCCAGCAGCCCCGAAGCGGGAGGCTTGAGGGAGCAGTACTTC.

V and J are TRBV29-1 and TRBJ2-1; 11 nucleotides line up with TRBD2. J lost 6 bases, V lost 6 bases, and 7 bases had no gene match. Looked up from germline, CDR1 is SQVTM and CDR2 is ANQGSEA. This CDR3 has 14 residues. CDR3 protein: CSVETSGMPNEQFF. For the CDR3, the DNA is TGCAGCGTGGAGACTAGCGGGATGCCCAATGAGCAGTTCTTC.

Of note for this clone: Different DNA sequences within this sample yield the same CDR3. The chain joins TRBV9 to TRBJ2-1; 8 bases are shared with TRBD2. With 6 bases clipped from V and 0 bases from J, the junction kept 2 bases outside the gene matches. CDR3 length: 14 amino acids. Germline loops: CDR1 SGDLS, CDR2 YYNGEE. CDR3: CASTAGGSYNEQFF. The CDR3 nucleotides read TGTGCCAGCACCGCGGGAGGCTCCTACAATGAGCAGTTCTTC.

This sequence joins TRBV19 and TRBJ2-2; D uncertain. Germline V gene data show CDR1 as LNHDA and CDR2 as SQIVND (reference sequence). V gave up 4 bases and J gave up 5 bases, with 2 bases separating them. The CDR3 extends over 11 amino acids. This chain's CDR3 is CASSKTGELFF. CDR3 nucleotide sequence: TGTGCCAGTAGTAAAACCGGGGAGCTGTTTTTT. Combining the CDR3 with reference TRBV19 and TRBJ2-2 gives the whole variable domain DGGITQSPKYLFRKEGQNVTLSCEQNLNHDAMYWYRQDPGQGLRLIYYSQIVNDFQKGDIAEGYSVSREKKESFPLTVTSAQKNPTAFYLCASSKTGELFFGEGSRLTVL.

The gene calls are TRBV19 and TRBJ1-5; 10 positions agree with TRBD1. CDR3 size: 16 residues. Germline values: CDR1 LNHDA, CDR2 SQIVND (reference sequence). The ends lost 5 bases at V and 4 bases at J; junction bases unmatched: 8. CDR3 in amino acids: CASSDWTGGRNQPQHF. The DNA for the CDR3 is TGTGCCAGTAGTGATTGGACAGGGGGTCGGAATCAGCCCCAGCATTTT.

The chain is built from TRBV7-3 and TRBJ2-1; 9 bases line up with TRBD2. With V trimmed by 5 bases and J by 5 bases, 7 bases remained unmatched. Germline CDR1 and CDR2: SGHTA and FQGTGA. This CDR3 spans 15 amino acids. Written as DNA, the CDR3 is TGTGCCAGCAGCAACCGGACTAGCGCAAACAATGAGCAGTTCTTC. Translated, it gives CASSNRTSANNEQFF.

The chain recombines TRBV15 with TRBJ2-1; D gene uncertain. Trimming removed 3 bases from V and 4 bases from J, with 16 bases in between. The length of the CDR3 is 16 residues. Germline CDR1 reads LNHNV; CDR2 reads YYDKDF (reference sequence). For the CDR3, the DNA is TGTGCCACCAGCAGGGAAAGGGCGAGGTTGTACAATGAGCAGTTCTTC. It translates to CATSRERARLYNEQFF. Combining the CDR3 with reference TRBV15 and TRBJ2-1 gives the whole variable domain DAMVIQNPRYQVTQFGKPVTLSCSQTLNHNVMYWYQQKSSQAPKLLFHYYDKDFNNEADTPDNFQSRRPNTSFCFLDIRSPGLGDTAMYLCATSRERARLYNEQFFGPGTRLTVL.

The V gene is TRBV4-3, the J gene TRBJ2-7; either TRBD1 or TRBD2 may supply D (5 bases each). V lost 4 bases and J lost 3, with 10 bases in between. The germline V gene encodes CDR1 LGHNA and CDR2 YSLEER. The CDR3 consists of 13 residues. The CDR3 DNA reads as TGCGCCAGCAGCCTGGGGACGGACTACGAGCAGTACTTC. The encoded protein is CASSLGTDYEQYF.

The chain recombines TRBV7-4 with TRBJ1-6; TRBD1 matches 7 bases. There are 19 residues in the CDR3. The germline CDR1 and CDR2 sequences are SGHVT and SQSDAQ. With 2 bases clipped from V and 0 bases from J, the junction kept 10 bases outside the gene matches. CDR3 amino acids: CASSLYMGTESSYNSPLHF. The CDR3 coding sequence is TGTGCCAGCAGCTTATATATGGGGACAGAGAGCTCCTATAATTCACCCCTCCACTTT.

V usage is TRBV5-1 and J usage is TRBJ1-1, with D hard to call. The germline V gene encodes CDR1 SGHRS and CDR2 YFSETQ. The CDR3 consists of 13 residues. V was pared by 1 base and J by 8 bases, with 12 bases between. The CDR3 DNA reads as TGCGCCAGCAGCTTGAAGGGTGCCGGGGAAGCTTTCTTT. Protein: CASSLKGAGEAFF. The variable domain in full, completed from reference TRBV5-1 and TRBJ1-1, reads KAGVTQTPRYLIKTRGQQVTLSCSPISGHRSVSWYQQTPGQGLQFLFEYFSETQRNKGNFPGRFSGRQFSNSRSEMNVSTLELGDSALYLCASSLKGAGEAFFGQGTRLTVV.

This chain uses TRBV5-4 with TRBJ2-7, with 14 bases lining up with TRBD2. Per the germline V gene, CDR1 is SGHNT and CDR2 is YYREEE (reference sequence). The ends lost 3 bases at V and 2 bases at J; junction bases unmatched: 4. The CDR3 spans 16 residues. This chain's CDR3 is CASSSATSGRAYEQYF. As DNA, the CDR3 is TGTGCCAGCAGCTCGGCGACTAGCGGGAGGGCCTACGAGCAGTACTTC.

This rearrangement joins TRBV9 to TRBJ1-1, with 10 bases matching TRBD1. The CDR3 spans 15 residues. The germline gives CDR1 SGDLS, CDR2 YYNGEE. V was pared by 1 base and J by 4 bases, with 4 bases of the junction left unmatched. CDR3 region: CASSVSGTGVTEAFF. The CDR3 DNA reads TGTGCCAGCAGCGTATCCGGGACAGGGGTCACTGAAGCTTTCTTT.

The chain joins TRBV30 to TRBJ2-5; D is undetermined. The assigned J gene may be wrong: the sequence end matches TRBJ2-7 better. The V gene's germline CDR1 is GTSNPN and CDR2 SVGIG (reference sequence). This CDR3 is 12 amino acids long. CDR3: CAWRTTYYEQYF. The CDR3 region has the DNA TGTGCCTGGAGGACAACCTACTACGAGCAGTACTTC.

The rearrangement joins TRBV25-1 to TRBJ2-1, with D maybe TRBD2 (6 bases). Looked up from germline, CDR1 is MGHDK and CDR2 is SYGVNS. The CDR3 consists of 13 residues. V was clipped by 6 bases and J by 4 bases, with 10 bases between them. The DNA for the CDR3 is TGTGCCAGCAGCGTCGGGACTTACAATGAGCAGTTCTTC. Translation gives CASSVGTYNEQFF.

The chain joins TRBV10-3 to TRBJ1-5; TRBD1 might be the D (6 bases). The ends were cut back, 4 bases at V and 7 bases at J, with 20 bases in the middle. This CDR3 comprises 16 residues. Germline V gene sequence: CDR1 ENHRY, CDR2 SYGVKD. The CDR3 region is CAISGERMGGGQPQHF. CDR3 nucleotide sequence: TGTGCCATCAGTGGGGAGAGAATGGGGGGCGGACAGCCCCAGCATTTT.

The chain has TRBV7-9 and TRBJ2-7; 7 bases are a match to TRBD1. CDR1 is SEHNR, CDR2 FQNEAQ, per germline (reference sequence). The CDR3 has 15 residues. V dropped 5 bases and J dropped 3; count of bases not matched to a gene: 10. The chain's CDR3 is CASSPPGQTFYEQYF. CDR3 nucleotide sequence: TGTGCCAGCAGCCCACCGGGACAGACTTTCTACGAGCAGTACTTC.

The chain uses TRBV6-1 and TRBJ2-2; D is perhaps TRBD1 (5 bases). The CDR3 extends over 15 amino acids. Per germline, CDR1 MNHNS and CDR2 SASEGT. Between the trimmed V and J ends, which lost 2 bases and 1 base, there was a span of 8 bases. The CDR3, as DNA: TGTGCCAGCAGTGAATTTAGGGGGAACACCGGGGAGCTGTTTTTT. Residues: CASSEFRGNTGELFF.

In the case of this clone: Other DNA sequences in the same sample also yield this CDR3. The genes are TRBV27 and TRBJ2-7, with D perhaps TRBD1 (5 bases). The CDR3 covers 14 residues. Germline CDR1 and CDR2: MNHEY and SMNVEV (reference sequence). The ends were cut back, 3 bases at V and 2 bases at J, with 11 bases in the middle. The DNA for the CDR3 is TGTGCCAGCAGTTTGAGCGACAGTACCTACGAGCAGTACTTC. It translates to CASSLSDSTYEQYF.

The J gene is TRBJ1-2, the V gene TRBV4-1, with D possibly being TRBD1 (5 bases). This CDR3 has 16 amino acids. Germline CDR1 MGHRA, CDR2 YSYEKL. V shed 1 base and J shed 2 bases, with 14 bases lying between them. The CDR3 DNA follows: TGCGCCAGCAGCCAAGTTGGCAGGGTGGACAACTATGGCTACACCTTC. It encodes CASSQVGRVDNYGYTF.

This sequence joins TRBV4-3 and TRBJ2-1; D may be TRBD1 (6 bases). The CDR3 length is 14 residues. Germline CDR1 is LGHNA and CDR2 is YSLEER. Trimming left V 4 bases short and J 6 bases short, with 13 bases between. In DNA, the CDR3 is TGCGCCAGCAGCCTCTACAGGGCCGGCAATGAGCAGTTCTTC. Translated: CASSLYRAGNEQFF.